The clone carrying this T cell receptor (beta chain) has a handful of counts. The source of the sample is a study of blood T cell repertoires in COVID-19. Germline CDR1 is LNHDA and CDR2 is SQIVND (reference sequence). CDR3 length equals 18 residues. V lost 6 bases and J lost 0, with 21 bases in between. In the authors' workflow: Reference gene primers were amplified, and this amplification served to estimate nucleated cell counts. Measured with immunoSEQ multiplex PCR; TCRdb has only the in-frame clones, and not every one. The V and J calls and the clone size are those of that table, but D and trimming were determined from the DNA. The data hold about 230,000 clones, with around 83% observed a single time.

What was sequenced was peripheral blood. This TCR was recovered from a middle-aged woman who had recovered from COVID-19. The V call is TRBV19, the J call TRBJ1-5; weak D call: TRBD1 (5 bases). In DNA form, the CDR3 reads TGTGCCAGTAGAGCAAACTCAGGGAAGAAGTCTAGCAATCAGCCCCAGCATTTT. Amino acid sequence: CASRANSGKKSSNQPQHF.